This TCR beta chain was identified in a study of T cells in narcolepsy (dated by TCRdb to between 2017 and 2018). For the study in its entirety: Patients with narcolepsy type 1 or type 2 (NT1, NT2) and healthy control donors were enrolled in the study. Autoreactive T cells targeting hypocretin neuron self-antigens (hypocretin, TRIB2) were sought in narcolepsy patients, and TCR Vbeta sequencing was used to track clonotypes in blood and CSF. What the study reported, not specific to this receptor: Patients and controls had comparable numbers of sequenced blood memory CD4+ clonotypes, averaging about 37,000 and 33,000, respectively. No sequences matching autoreactive T cell clones were contained in some blood memory CD4+ repertoires from patients and controls. Plots comparing CSF and blood CD4+ T cell clonotypes from the same patient highlighted HCRT-specific and TRIB2-specific autoreactive clonotypes. Autoreactive clonotypes were reported to be detected serially in the blood of the same patients and of different patients, but not in the blood of healthy controls.

For TCR Vbeta sequencing, memory CD4+ T cells were sorted ex vivo from the peripheral blood of narcolepsy patients and healthy controls. A note on this clone: It lacks a known antigen. Per-base quality was not reported, and no clone a single base away is much larger than it.

Library preparation was by the immunoSEQ multiplex PCR assay. In TCRdb, the immuneACCESS table is reduced to in-frame sequences with V and J assigned. These tables do not hold every clone; where another copy was compared, an unresolved V gene accounts for under half, and the others remain unexplained. The sample data list fewer than 35,000 clones, and about 85% of these were observed just once. The ten biggest clones cover 1.1% of the sample. CDR1 and CDR2 are drawn from the germline V gene: KGHSH, LQKENI. V lost 3 bases and J lost 5 bases, and the count of bases not matched to a germline gene is 7. The CDR3 measures 15 amino acids from cysteine to phenylalanine. Solely the CDR3 DNA is kept, with 45 bases framed from the first base.

This sequence was found in a human donor with narcolepsy. This sequence uses TRBV18 and TRBJ2-7, with 10 middle bases fitting TRBD2. The sequenced sample was CD45RA- memory CD4+ T cells from PBMCs. The sample's cell subset or site, from its label and the paper: memory T cells sorted ex vivo from peripheral blood. The DNA sequence is TGTGCCAGCTCACCTTCTAGCGGGAGAAACAACGAGCAGTACTTC. It specifies CASSPSSGRNNEQYF.